This is a list of T cell receptor beta chains from one sample in a study of blood T cell repertoires in COVID-19. TCRdb's table, derived via immunoSEQ multiplex PCR, lists solely in-frame clones and lacks some. The data show under 200,000 clones, approximately 86% seen once. Sequenced: PBMCs or T cells enriched from blood (not recorded which). The receptors were sampled from a woman between 55 and 75 years old with acute COVID-19. Both conserved end residues are part of each CDR3.

cdr3_aa: CATNTGDSSGNTIYF
j_call: TRBJ1-3
v_call: TRBV10-3

cdr3_aa: CASMWLGQVNQPQHF
j_call: TRBJ1-5
v_call: TRBV19

cdr3_aa: CASSSSGKGFYGYTF
j_call: TRBJ1-2
v_call: TRBV7-9

cdr3_aa: CASSSREKGNTEAFF
j_call: TRBJ1-1
v_call: TRBV27

cdr3_aa: CASSETGGYGYTF
j_call: TRBJ1-2
v_call: TRBV12-3/TRBV12-4

cdr3_aa: CASSQDLGQGGEKLFF
j_call: TRBJ1-4
v_call: TRBV3-1/TRBV3-2

cdr3_aa: CATSRDRTQETQYF
j_call: TRBJ2-5
v_call: TRBV15

cdr3_aa: CASSIPAGEGTGELFF
j_call: TRBJ2-2
v_call: TRBV19

cdr3_aa: CASSSVTAGVEKLFF
j_call: TRBJ1-4
v_call: TRBV18

cdr3_aa: CASTQGVTNTGELFF
j_call: TRBJ2-2
v_call: TRBV9

cdr3_aa: CASSQEAHSYEQYF
j_call: TRBJ2-7
v_call: TRBV14

cdr3_aa: CASSHPGQGKWEQFF
j_call: TRBJ2-1
v_call: TRBV7-2

cdr3_aa: CASSLGTGANNQPQHF
j_call: TRBJ1-5
v_call: TRBV11-2

cdr3_aa: CASSLGSAVGYTF
j_call: TRBJ1-2
v_call: TRBV11-2

cdr3_aa: CAWTPRDWLYNEQFF
j_call: TRBJ2-1
v_call: TRBV30

cdr3_aa: CASSPVAGGTDTQYF
j_call: TRBJ2-3
v_call: TRBV6-5

cdr3_aa: CASSPSGLAGGGQFF
j_call: TRBJ2-1
v_call: TRBV7-2

cdr3_aa: CATGGIGQRKREAYNEQFF
j_call: TRBJ2-1
v_call: TRBV24-1

cdr3_aa: CASSFQGGSSYEQYF
j_call: TRBJ2-7
v_call: TRBV5-1

cdr3_aa: CASSASGGWQETQYF
j_call: TRBJ2-5
v_call: TRBV7-9

cdr3_aa: CASSFRASGQETQYF
j_call: TRBJ2-5
v_call: TRBV5-6

cdr3_aa: CASSVGGPMNTEAFF
j_call: TRBJ1-1
v_call: TRBV9

cdr3_aa: CATSPQGAKDTQYF
j_call: TRBJ2-3
v_call: TRBV24-1

cdr3_aa: CASSLDRGRATEAFF
j_call: TRBJ1-1
v_call: TRBV27

cdr3_aa: CASSQDRQNGYTF
j_call: TRBJ1-2
v_call: TRBV18

cdr3_aa: CASSPGTGLYEQYF
j_call: TRBJ2-7
v_call: TRBV21-1

cdr3_aa: CASSAGQGSYEQYF
j_call: TRBJ2-7
v_call: TRBV7-7

cdr3_aa: CASRGVGEQFF
j_call: TRBJ2-1
v_call: TRBV10-2

cdr3_aa: CASSFGTGYGYTF
j_call: TRBJ1-2
v_call: TRBV7-2

cdr3_aa: CASSQDRGRGLGNQPQHF
j_call: TRBJ1-5
v_call: TRBV4-3

cdr3_aa: CASSLNEYQPQHF
j_call: TRBJ1-5
v_call: TRBV7-2

cdr3_aa: CASSLRRGTEAFF
j_call: TRBJ1-1
v_call: TRBV27

cdr3_aa: CASSLASKGPLGGGYTF
j_call: TRBJ1-2
v_call: TRBV7-2

cdr3_aa: CSVKPRSGGYEQYF
j_call: TRBJ2-7
v_call: TRBV29-1

cdr3_aa: CASSSPVGIQYF
j_call: TRBJ2-4
v_call: TRBV6-2/TRBV6-3

cdr3_aa: CASTKVRVAGYTGELFF
j_call: TRBJ2-2
v_call: TRBV19

cdr3_aa: CATRRERTYNSPLHF
j_call: TRBJ1-6
v_call: TRBV6-5

cdr3_aa: CASSLYPGGYTGELFF
j_call: TRBJ2-2
v_call: TRBV7-9

cdr3_aa: CASSPAGGGYEQYF
j_call: TRBJ2-7
v_call: TRBV4-3

cdr3_aa: CASSPGTGRNQPQHF
j_call: TRBJ1-5
v_call: TRBV18

cdr3_aa: CASSATENIQYF
j_call: TRBJ2-4
v_call: TRBV5-4

cdr3_aa: CASSTLIPSGGGTEAFF
j_call: TRBJ1-1
v_call: TRBV21-1

cdr3_aa: CASSYRQVPGANVLTF
j_call: TRBJ2-6
v_call: TRBV6-2/TRBV6-3

cdr3_aa: CASSATGTGSSGANVLTF
j_call: TRBJ2-6
v_call: TRBV18

cdr3_aa: CASSYSVSSRGDTIYF
j_call: TRBJ1-3
v_call: TRBV6-5

cdr3_aa: CASSPPTGVGETQYF
j_call: TRBJ2-5
v_call: TRBV7-2

cdr3_aa: CASSPMGGRGTEAFF
j_call: TRBJ1-1
v_call: TRBV9

cdr3_aa: CASSVGTEPNSPLHF
j_call: TRBJ1-6
v_call: TRBV9

cdr3_aa: CAWSRTVSREKLFF
j_call: TRBJ1-4
v_call: TRBV30

cdr3_aa: CASTPRSSGGMDTQYF
j_call: TRBJ2-3
v_call: TRBV6-2/TRBV6-3

cdr3_aa: CASSWDRGPGNTIYF
j_call: TRBJ1-3
v_call: TRBV11-2

cdr3_aa: CASSEGSSGKLIEQFF
j_call: TRBJ2-1
v_call: TRBV10-2

cdr3_aa: CASSLGREALEQYF
j_call: TRBJ2-7
v_call: TRBV5-4

cdr3_aa: CASSQLAGQTGELFF
j_call: TRBJ2-2
v_call: TRBV3-1/TRBV3-2

cdr3_aa: CASSVRQGGNSPLHF
j_call: TRBJ1-6
v_call: TRBV9

cdr3_aa: CASRSSGAWYQETQYF
j_call: TRBJ2-5
v_call: TRBV27

cdr3_aa: CASTGQGVTQYF
j_call: TRBJ2-5
v_call: TRBV7-9

cdr3_aa: CASSHPLSGRPSNEQFF
j_call: TRBJ2-1
v_call: TRBV4-2

cdr3_aa: CASSPGGLRGGKMNTEAFF
j_call: TRBJ1-1
v_call: TRBV14